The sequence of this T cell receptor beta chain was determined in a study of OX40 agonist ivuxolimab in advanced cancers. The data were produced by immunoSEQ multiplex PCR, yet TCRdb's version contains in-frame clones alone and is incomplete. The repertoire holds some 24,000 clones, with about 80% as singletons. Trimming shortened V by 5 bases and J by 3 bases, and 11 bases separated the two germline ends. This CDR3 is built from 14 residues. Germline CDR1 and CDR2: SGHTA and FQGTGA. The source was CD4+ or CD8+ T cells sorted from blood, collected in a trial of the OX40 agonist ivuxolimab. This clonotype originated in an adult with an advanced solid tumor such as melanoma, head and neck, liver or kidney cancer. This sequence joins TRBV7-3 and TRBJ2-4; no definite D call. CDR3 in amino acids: CASSPEPSKNIQYF. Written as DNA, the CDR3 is TGTGCCAGCAGCCCGGAGCCCAGCAAAAACATTCAGTACTTC.